A selection of T cell receptor beta chains follows, all from one sample in a study of CD8 T cells in ankylosing spondylitis. TCRdb re-called the 5' RACE reads with MiXCR, one entry per CDR3 protein. The data contain 350,000 or so distinct CDR3 sequences, approximately 10% of them singletons. The sample taken for sequencing was blood, either unsorted or a sorted T cell fraction (not recorded which). The source of these receptors is a female donor with ankylosing spondylitis or in good health (not recorded which). Each CDR3 is given with its conserved first and last residue. The D gene is left open where the match is weak. Part of the rows lack a size; the others show once, few, many or a class for expanded clones.

clone_size,v_call,d_call,j_call,cdr3_aa,cdr3_nt
many,TRBV20-1,.,TRBJ2-3,CSATTGVVSGSTDTQYF,TGCAGTGCTACCACCGGGGTGGTAAGCGGTAGCACAGATACGCAGTATTTT
few,TRBV12-3/TRBV12-4,TRBD1,TRBJ1-6,CASSVRDRGRSPLHF,TGTGCCAGCAGTGTCCGGGACAGGGGGAGATCACCCCTCCACTTT
.,TRBV7-6,.,TRBJ1-3,CASSLASGTPVGNTIYF,TGTGCCAGCAGCTTAGCGTCCGGGACGCCAGTTGGAAACACCATATATTTT
many,TRBV5-6,.,TRBJ2-7,CASSPGRRGYEQYF,TGTGCCAGCAGCCCCGGGAGAAGGGGATACGAGCAGTACTTC
.,TRBV4-2,TRBD1,TRBJ2-5,CASSQFRDSQETQYF,TGTGCCAGCAGCCAATTTAGGGACAGCCAAGAGACCCAGTACTTC
.,TRBV5-1,.,TRBJ1-4,CASSLEGRSGEKLFF,TGCGCCAGCAGCTTGGAGGGCAGGTCCGGTGAAAAACTGTTTTTT
.,TRBV12-3/TRBV12-4,TRBD1,TRBJ2-5,CASRGTAPRETQYF,TGTGCCAGCAGGGGGACAGCTCCTCGAGAGACCCAGTACTTC
many,TRBV5-1,.,TRBJ2-7,CASSLADEAYEQYF,TGCGCCAGCAGCTTGGCGGACGAGGCCTACGAGCAGTACTTC
.,TRBV20-1,.,TRBJ2-1,CSASRQSPYNEQFF,TGCAGTGCTAGTCGACAGAGTCCCTACAATGAGCAGTTCTTC
many,TRBV20-1,.,TRBJ1-2,CSARVVGAGYGYTF,TGCAGTGCTAGAGTAGTGGGGGCTGGTTATGGCTACACCTTC
many,TRBV24-1,.,TRBJ2-5,CATSDLTPPETQYF,TGTGCCACCAGTGACCTGACACCGCCGGAGACCCAGTACTTC
many,TRBV20-1,TRBD2,TRBJ2-7,CSAATSGGRREQYF,TGCAGTGCTGCTACTAGCGGGGGGCGAAGGGAGCAGTACTTC
.,TRBV20-1,.,TRBJ1-1,CSARGGSGSTEAFF,TGCAGTGCTAGAGGGGGCTCGGGGAGCACTGAAGCTTTCTTT
many,TRBV5-1,.,TRBJ2-3,CASSYRDSTDTQYF,TGCGCCAGCAGCTACCGGGACAGCACAGATACGCAGTATTTT
.,TRBV24-1,.,TRBJ2-1,CATSGDRGSYNEQFF,TGTGCCACCAGTGGGGACCGGGGTTCCTACAATGAGCAGTTCTTC
many,TRBV18,.,TRBJ2-3,CASSPGLKGPADTQYF,TGTGCCAGCTCACCCGGACTTAAGGGGCCCGCAGATACGCAGTATTTT
many,TRBV7-9,.,TRBJ2-1,CASSPPGSNTGFF,TGTGCCAGCAGCCCCCCCGGTAGTAACACAGGGTTCTTC
.,TRBV6-2/TRBV6-3,.,TRBJ1-1,CASSYNGANTEAFF,TGTGCCAGCAGTTACAATGGGGCCAACACTGAAGCTTTCTTT